These 7 T cell receptor beta chains share one sample of origin, sequenced in a study of esophageal squamous cell carcinoma under preoperative chemotherapy. MiXCR was run by TCRdb on the PCR reads, yielding one entry per CDR3 protein. The table includes over 14,000 distinct CDR3 sequences, approximately 61% detected once. Time point described: before preoperative PTX-NDP chemotherapy. Sample acquisition took place from a patient given preoperative chemotherapy. These receptors were obtained from a human donor with esophageal squamous cell carcinoma. The donor label of this sample is uncertain.

The chain couples TRBV6-1 to TRBJ2-1; tentative D call: TRBD1 (5 bases). The CDR3 contains 15 residues. The germline V gene encodes CDR1 MNHNS and CDR2 SASEGT. The V and J ends lost 1 base and 9 bases respectively, with 16 bases between them. The CDR3 here is CASSEEGASYAEQFF. The CDR3 nucleotides read TGTGCCAGCAGTGAAGAAGGGGCTAGTTATGCTGAGCAGTTCTTC.

The rearrangement links TRBV5-1 to TRBJ2-1, with 12 bases identical to TRBD1. The length of the CDR3 is 15 residues. J lost 8 bases, V lost 4 bases, and 7 bases had no gene match. The germline CDR1 and CDR2 sequences are SGHRS and YFSETQ. Here the CDR3 reads CASSNRDRGLYEQFF. The CDR3 coding sequence is TGCGCCAGCAGCAACCGGGACAGGGGGCTCTATGAGCAGTTCTTC.

As DNA, the CDR3 is TGTGCCAGCAGTTACGGGGCGGGACTAGCGGGAGTCTACGAGCAGTACTTC. Protein sequence: CASSYGAGLAGVYEQYF. This rearrangement joins TRBV6-5 to TRBJ2-1; TRBD2 matches at 14 bases. The J call may not be correct, given that the DNA end is closer to TRBJ2-7. There are 17 residues in the CDR3. The germline gives CDR1 MNHEY, CDR2 SVGAGI.

Notes on this clonotype: One end of the junction varies from germline; a read error may be responsible. The V call is TRBV6-1, the J call TRBJ2-2; no clear D gene. CDR1 and CDR2 (germline): MNHNS, SASEGT. CDR3 length: 14 residues. CDR3 loop: CASRLGVSTGTLYF. The CDR3 nucleotides read TGTGCCAGCCGCCTGGGTGTCAGCACCGGTACGCTGTATTTT.

This clonotype turned up a few times. This sequence joins TRBV6-1 and TRBJ2-2; D could derive from TRBD1 or TRBD2 (6 bases each). This CDR3 is 17 amino acids long. From germline, CDR1 is MNHNS and CDR2 SASEGT. V dropped 0 bases and J dropped 4 bases, with 15 bases sitting between them. CDR3 protein: CASSEALAGGLTGELFF. Here the CDR3 DNA reads TGTGCCAGCAGTGAAGCGCTTGCTGGGGGGCTCACCGGGGAGCTGTTTTTT.

In regard to this clonotype: At one boundary the junction diverges from the germline segment, which might be a read error. V gene TRBV6-4 combines with J gene TRBJ2-4; a possible D gene is TRBD2 (6 bases). The CDR3 spans 15 residues. From germline, CDR1 is MRHNA and CDR2 SNTAGT. CDR3 nucleotide sequence: TGTGCCAGCGGTGCGGGGCGGTGCGCCACAGATACGCAGTATTTC. It translates to CASGAGRCATDTQYF.

The CDR3 loop is CASRGGGEGHQETQYF. CDR3 bases: TGTGCCAGCAGGGGAGGTGGGGAGGGACACCAAGAGACGCAGTACTTC. J is TRBJ2-4 and V is TRBV6-1, with D possibly matching TRBD2 (7 bases). Deletions cut 6 bases from V and 13 bases from J, with 28 bases between. CDR1 and CDR2 (germline): MNHNS, SASEGT. CDR3 size: 16 residues.